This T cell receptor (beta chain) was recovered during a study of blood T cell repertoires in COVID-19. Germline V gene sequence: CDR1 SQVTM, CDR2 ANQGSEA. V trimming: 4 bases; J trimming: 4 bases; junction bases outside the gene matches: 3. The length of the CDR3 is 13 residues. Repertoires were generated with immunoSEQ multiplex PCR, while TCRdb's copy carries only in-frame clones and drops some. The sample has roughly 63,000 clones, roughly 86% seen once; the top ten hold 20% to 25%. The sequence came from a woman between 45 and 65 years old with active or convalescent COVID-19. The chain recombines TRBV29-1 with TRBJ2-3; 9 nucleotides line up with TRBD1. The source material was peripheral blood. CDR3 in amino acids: CSVGTGGADTQYF. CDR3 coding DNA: TGCAGCGTTGGAACAGGGGGCGCAGATACGCAGTATTTT.